This note documents a single T cell receptor beta chain sequence. The target antigen is unknown. There are 12 residues in the CDR3. The V end lost 5 bases, the J end lost 4 bases, and 6 bases lay between the germline ends. CDR1 SGHAT and CDR2 FQNNGV come from the germline V gene. The sample comes from a study of shared clonotypes between healthy human individuals. Study-level results: Relative to their counterparts shared across all four donors, non-shared clonotypes exhibited diminished generation probabilities. Around 5% was the fraction of naive CD4 clonotypes found shared across a few donors. Sequencing depth was expected to affect clonotype sharing among donors.

Genomic DNA of each subset was evenly split across several immunoSEQ plates. Method: immunoSEQ multiplex PCR; TCRdb's copy keeps in-frame clones and lacks some. This sample has around 200,000 clones, with 60% to 75% found just once. The sequence came from a man younger than 40 in good health. Sequenced sample: memory CD4+ T cells sorted from blood. Subset noted: CD45RA-negative fraction. The chain recombines TRBV11-2 with TRBJ2-1, with a tentative D call TRBD1 (6 bases). The CDR3 is CASSQGYNEQFF. The CDR3 region has the DNA TGTGCCAGCAGCCAGGGGTACAATGAGCAGTTCTTC.